This T cell receptor (beta chain) was sequenced in a study of T cell responses to AZD1222 COVID-19 vaccine. Whole-study findings and limits: CD4 TCRs associated with vaccination spanned spike, dominating at 160-218 and 743-854. Nearly half of spike-specific TCRs reportedly target variant regions that are unmutated in the B.1.351 and B.1.1.7 variants. White British donors predominated, females outnumbered males, and clonal diversity was possibly underestimated. Only a handful of AZD1222 recipients, several in all, had baseline seropositivity.

Notes on this clone: Its target is unknown.

The CDR3 loop spans 11 amino acids. V was pared by 5 bases and J by 6 bases, with 6 bases between. From germline, CDR1 is SGHTA and CDR2 FQGNSA. Measured with immunoSEQ multiplex PCR; TCRdb has only the in-frame clones, and not every one. The table lists more than 95,000 clones, more than 80% of them singletons. The TCR comes from an adult in good health. The V gene is TRBV7-2, the J gene TRBJ2-3; D gene unclear. The sequencing here drew on peripheral blood, taken on day 0 of AZD1222 vaccination. The DNA for the CDR3 is TGTGCCAGCAGCCCCAAGGATACGCAGTATTTT. It is translated as CASSPKDTQYF. The full variable domain, rest sourced from reference TRBV7-2 and TRBJ2-3, is GAGVSQSPSNKVTEKGKDVELRCDPISGHTALYWYRQSLGQGLEFLIYFQGNSAPDKSGLPSDRFSAERTGGSVSTLTIQRTQQEDSAVYLCASSPKDTQYFGPGTRLTVL.